Below are 31 T cell receptor beta chains sequenced from a single sample in a study of Ad26.COV2.S vaccination and SARS-CoV-2 variants (dated by TCRdb to about 2021). Read against the paper, the sample's time point label means: individuals recovered from natural SARS-CoV-2 infection. Library creation used the immunoSEQ multiplex PCR assay. TCRdb retrieved this table from immuneACCESS and kept in-frame rearrangements only. Not all clones are present; in checked studies, unresolved V genes account for under half, and no reason is known for the remainder. This sample holds about 94,000 clones; less than 85% were observed only once. Together, the top ten hold 16% of the sample. The material sequenced was peripheral blood, taken after recovery from COVID-19. The receptors come from a human donor who had recovered from COVID-19.

V usage is TRBV19 and J usage is TRBJ1-5, with a weak D call TRBD1 (5 bases). This CDR3 region has 17 residues. The ends were cut back, 0 bases at V and 3 bases at J, with 15 bases in the middle. From germline, CDR1 is LNHDA and CDR2 SQIVND (reference sequence). DNA of the CDR3: TGTGCCAGTAGTATAGATCTTGGGGGACTAGCCAATCAGCCCCAGCATTTT. This encodes CASSIDLGGLANQPQHF.

Note on this clone: This same CDR3 is encoded by further DNA sequences in the sample. The chain uses TRBV9 and TRBJ2-3; D is undetermined. CDR1 is SGDLS and CDR2 is YYNGEE in the germline V gene. V was pared by 2 bases and J by 4 bases, with 5 bases between. This CDR3 comprises 12 residues. The CDR3 bases are TGTGCCAGCAGCGTTCGGGCAGATACGCAGTATTTT. Translated, it gives CASSVRADTQYF.

The V and J genes are TRBV7-2 and TRBJ2-7; 7 bases align to TRBD2. This CDR3 spans 15 amino acids. V was pared by 0 bases and J by 5 bases, with 7 bases of the junction left unmatched. CDR1 and CDR2 (germline): SGHTA, FQGNSA. CDR3 in DNA: TGTGCCAGCAGCTTAGCGTCCGAGACTAGCCACGAGCAGTACTTC. Translating it yields CASSLASETSHEQYF.

The CDR3, as DNA: TGTGCCAGCAGTTTTAGGTTATCCAATGAGCAGTTCTTC. Translating it yields CASSFRLSNEQFF. The rearrangement uses TRBV12-3 or TRBV12-4 and TRBJ2-1; D unclear. The CDR3 runs to 13 residues. The V end was cut by 3 bases, the J end by 6 bases, with 9 bases between.

The J gene is TRBJ2-2, the V gene TRBV6-5; D may be TRBD2 (5 bases). This CDR3 has 12 residues. V lost 6 bases and J 3 bases, leaving 5 bases between the germline ends. CDR1 and CDR2 (germline): MNHEY, SVGAGI. The CDR3 sequence is CASRDYTGELFF. CDR3 bases: TGTGCCAGCAGGGACTACACCGGGGAGCTGTTTTTT.

This chain uses TRBV28 with TRBJ2-1; D is perhaps TRBD2 (5 bases). Per the germline V gene, CDR1 is MDHEN and CDR2 is SYDVKM. The CDR3 is 15 residues long. Trimming cost V 3 bases and J 9 bases, with 18 bases left between them. For the CDR3, the DNA is TGTGCCAGCAGTTTTCCCCGACTATCACTTCCTGAGCAGTTCTTC. Translation gives CASSFPRLSLPEQFF.

V gene TRBV27 combines with J gene TRBJ2-7; D is ambiguous. V gave up 2 bases and J gave up 5 bases, with 10 bases separating them. CDR1 is MNHEY and CDR2 is SMNVEV in the germline V gene (reference sequence). The CDR3 loop spans 13 amino acids. This chain's CDR3 is CASSLGRPDEQYF. The CDR3 DNA is TGTGCCAGCAGTTTAGGTCGACCGGACGAGCAGTACTTC.

The chain recombines TRBV6-2 or TRBV6-3 with TRBJ2-4; TRBD2 is a possible D gene (5 bases). Germline assignment: CDR1 MNHEY and CDR2 SVGEGT. V was shortened by 8 bases and J by 0 bases, with 11 bases between the two germline ends. This CDR3 has 14 residues. The CDR3 region is CASGFGLAKNIQYF. CDR3 nucleotides: TGTGCCAGCGGTTTTGGACTAGCCAAAAACATTCAGTACTTC.

The chain employs TRBV4-2 and TRBJ2-7; 7 positions match TRBD1. This CDR3 has 18 residues. The V segment lost 0 bases and the J segment 2 bases; nucleotides outside the gene matches: 13. Germline CDR1 is LGHNA and CDR2 is YNFKEQ. The CDR3 is CASSQDESLGTGAYEQYF. In DNA, the CDR3 is TGTGCCAGCAGCCAAGACGAGAGCCTCGGTACAGGGGCCTACGAGCAGTACTTC.

The chain has TRBV18 and TRBJ2-2; D is uncertain. The germline V gene has CDR1 KGHSH and CDR2 LQKENI. This CDR3 has 13 amino acids. Between the trimmed V and J ends, which lost 3 bases and 5 bases, there was a span of 7 bases. CDR3 bases: TGTGCCAGCTCACCGTTTGGGACCGGGGAGCTGTTTTTT. Its translation is CASSPFGTGELFF.

This clone was detected once. The J gene is TRBJ1-5, the V gene TRBV24-1; tentatively, D is TRBD1 (5 bases). The CDR3 spans 18 residues. In germline, CDR1 is KGHDR, CDR2 SFDVKD. DNA of the CDR3: TGTGCACCAGTGATCAGGAGACAGTCCTTCTATAGCAATCAGCCCCAGCATTTT. Translation gives CAPVIRRQSFYSNQPQHF.

The chain uses TRBV12-3 or TRBV12-4 and TRBJ1-1; D unresolved. Trimming stripped 2 bases from V and 1 base from J, with 5 bases between. This CDR3 comprises 13 residues. CDR3 sequence (DNA): TGTGCCAGCAGTTTACAAGGGAACACTGAAGCTTTCTTT. It translates to CASSLQGNTEAFF.

The chain uses TRBV9 and TRBJ2-1; 10 positions match TRBD2. Per germline, CDR1 SGDLS and CDR2 YYNGEE. The CDR3 runs 17 residues. The V and J ends lost 0 bases and 6 bases, in that order; junction bases with no gene match: 9. This CDR3 reads CASSVEGGLAVRNEQFF. In DNA, the CDR3 is TGTGCCAGCAGCGTAGAGGGAGGACTAGCGGTCCGCAATGAGCAGTTCTTC.

The genes are TRBV5-6 and TRBJ2-5, with TRBD1 identical over 7 bases. The junction had 4 bases not matched to a gene; V was cut back by 4 bases and J by 4 bases. This CDR3 has 13 amino acids. Germline-derived CDR1 and CDR2 are SGHDT and YYEEEE. Here the CDR3 DNA reads TGTGCCAGCAGCCTGACAGGGAGAGAGACCCAGTACTTC. Its protein product is CASSLTGRETQYF.

This clone came up a few times. The chain joins TRBV29-1 to TRBJ2-1; 7 nucleotides align to TRBD1. V trimming: 4 bases; J trimming: 5 bases; junction bases outside the gene matches: 8. The CDR3 has 14 amino acids. The germline V gene encodes CDR1 SQVTM and CDR2 ANQGSEA. CDR3 amino acids: CSVGRQGYNNEQFF. The CDR3 DNA sequence: TGCAGCGTTGGTCGACAGGGCTACAACAATGAGCAGTTCTTC.

V usage is TRBV5-1 and J usage is TRBJ2-3; the D call may be TRBD1 or TRBD2 (6 bases each). The CDR3 consists of 14 residues. CDR1 and CDR2 from the germline V gene are SGHRS and YFSETQ. V was cut by 2 bases and J by 6 bases, with 13 bases left in between. The CDR3, as DNA: TGCGCCAGCAGCTTCCCGGGGGCCAGGGATACGCAGTATTTT. Amino acid sequence: CASSFPGARDTQYF. Filled out from reference TRBV5-1 and TRBJ2-3, the complete variable domain reads KAGVTQTPRYLIKTRGQQVTLSCSPISGHRSVSWYQQTPGQGLQFLFEYFSETQRNKGNFPGRFSGRQFSNSRSEMNVSTLELGDSALYLCASSFPGARDTQYFGPGTRLTVL.

This rearrangement joins TRBV5-6 to TRBJ2-2, with TRBD1 identical over 7 bases. Unmatched junction bases numbered 8, after V lost 4 bases and J lost 2 bases. The CDR3 is 16 residues long. Germline V gene sequence: CDR1 SGHDT, CDR2 YYEEEE. The CDR3 bases are TGTGCCAGCAGCCAGTTCCGGGACAGAAACACCGGGGAGCTGTTTTTT. This codes for CASSQFRDRNTGELFF.

J is TRBJ2-5 and V is TRBV28, with TRBD1 identical over 10 bases. The length of the CDR3 is 15 residues. Germline loops: CDR1 MDHEN, CDR2 SYDVKM. V shed 2 bases, J shed 2 bases, and the junction held 2 bases outside the gene matches. The DNA for the CDR3 is TGTGCCAGCAGTTTAGACAGGGGGCGTCAAGAGACCCAGTACTTC. Translation gives CASSLDRGRQETQYF.

This chain links TRBV24-1 with TRBJ2-5; either TRBD1 or TRBD2 may supply D (6 bases each). Trimming took off 3 bases at V and 5 bases at J, with 15 bases between the two ends. The CDR3 runs 15 residues. Per germline, CDR1 KGHDR and CDR2 SFDVKD. The CDR3 here is CATSDGGLRAETQYF. The DNA of the CDR3 is TGTGCCACCAGTGATGGGGGGCTTCGTGCGGAGACCCAGTACTTC.

The CDR3 loop reads CASSQVPSGNYEQYF. In nucleotides, the CDR3 is TGCGCCAGCAGCCAAGTCCCTAGCGGGAACTACGAGCAGTACTTC. The rearrangement joins TRBV4-1 to TRBJ2-7; 9 nucleotides agree with TRBD2. Germline V gene data show CDR1 as MGHRA and CDR2 as YSYEKL. After removal of 1 base from V and 3 bases from J, the junction contained 4 bases not matched to a gene. The CDR3 contains 15 residues.

The chain employs TRBV27 and TRBJ2-7, with 7 bases lining up with TRBD1. The J segment lost 1 base and the V segment lost 3 bases, leaving 6 bases of the junction unmatched. The V gene's germline CDR1 is MNHEY and CDR2 SMNVEV (reference sequence). The CDR3 is made up of 15 amino acids. CDR3: CASSFYPGQSYEQYF. Written as DNA, the CDR3 is TGTGCCAGCAGTTTCTATCCGGGACAGTCCTACGAGCAGTACTTC.

V usage is TRBV10-2 and J usage is TRBJ2-1; TRBD2 matches at 10 bases. Looked up from germline, CDR1 is WSHSY and CDR2 is SAAADI. CDR3 size: 15 residues. Losses at the gene ends were 10 bases for V and 6 bases for J; bases not matched to a gene: 12. CDR3 amino acids: CATWLAGVPLNEQFF. CDR3 coding DNA: TGCGCCACGTGGCTAGCGGGAGTCCCCCTCAATGAGCAGTTCTTC.

The chain couples TRBV6-5 to TRBJ1-1; no clear D gene. The ends were cut back, 8 bases at V and 2 bases at J, with 12 bases in the middle. The CDR3 extends over 13 amino acids. Looked up from germline, CDR1 is MNHEY and CDR2 is SVGAGI. CDR3 amino acids: CASAVDTNTEAFF. Here the CDR3 DNA reads TGTGCCAGCGCCGTAGATACCAACACTGAAGCTTTCTTT.

CDR3 DNA: TGTGCCAGCAGCCCGCCTCTCGGGGGACAGGGGGCTGGAACCGGGGAGCTGTTTTTT. It codes for CASSPPLGGQGAGTGELFF. The chain couples TRBV7-9 to TRBJ2-2; 12 bases agree with TRBD1. J lost 5 bases, V lost 5 bases, and 15 bases had no gene match. CDR1 is SEHNR, CDR2 FQNEAQ, per germline (reference sequence). CDR3 length: 19 amino acids.

The chain uses TRBV6-2 or TRBV6-3 and TRBJ2-6, with a tentative D call TRBD1 (5 bases). Germline CDR1 and CDR2: MNHEY and SVGEGT. The CDR3 length is 15 residues. Trimming stripped 6 bases from V and 1 base from J, with 10 bases between. The CDR3 here is CASSPQGSGANVLTF. The CDR3 bases are TGTGCCAGCAGCCCGCAGGGATCTGGGGCCAACGTCCTGACTTTC.

The V and J genes are TRBV10-3 and TRBJ2-3; unclear D gene. The CDR3 loop spans 15 amino acids. Trimming took off 2 bases at V and 1 base at J, with 10 bases between the two ends. Germline lookup yields CDR1 ENHRY and CDR2 SYGVKD. CDR3 in amino acids: CAISEPVPGTDTQYF. CDR3 nucleotide sequence: TGTGCCATCAGTGAGCCGGTCCCCGGCACAGATACGCAGTATTTT.

CDR3 in DNA: TGCAGTGCGCAGATCCAGGTAACGCAGTATTTT. Residues: CSAQIQVTQYF. The chain recombines TRBV20-1 with TRBJ2-3, with unresolved D. This CDR3 contains 11 residues. Per the germline V gene, CDR1 is DFQATT and CDR2 is SNEGSKA (reference sequence). Trimming shortened V by 6 bases and J by 9 bases, and 13 bases separated the two germline ends.

The rearrangement links TRBV27 to TRBJ1-2; a possible D gene is TRBD1 (5 bases). The ends were cut back, 6 bases at V and 4 bases at J, with 15 bases in the middle. The CDR3 covers 14 residues. The germline CDR1 and CDR2 sequences are MNHEY and SMNVEV (reference sequence). CDR3 loop: CASSSTVEGYGYTF. The CDR3 DNA follows: TGTGCCAGCAGCTCGACAGTCGAGGGCTATGGCTACACCTTC.

In this sample, this clone turned up once. This chain links TRBV7-2 with TRBJ2-7; 7 bases match TRBD2. The CDR3 spans 15 residues. Germline V gives CDR1 SGHTA, CDR2 FQGNSA. V trimming: 0 bases; J trimming: 2 bases; junction bases outside the gene matches: 4. Here the CDR3 reads CASSLASGATYEQYF. In nucleotides, the CDR3 is TGTGCCAGCAGCTTAGCCAGCGGGGCTACCTACGAGCAGTACTTC.

This clone has a handful of counts. In the same sample, other DNA sequences code for this CDR3. V and J are TRBV28 and TRBJ2-7, with no clear D. V was cut by 3 bases and J by 4 bases, with 7 bases left in between. This CDR3 contains 12 residues. Germline values: CDR1 MDHEN, CDR2 SYDVKM. The CDR3: CASSFSFYEQYF. The CDR3, as DNA: TGTGCCAGCAGTTTTAGTTTTTACGAGCAGTACTTC.

The chain is built from TRBV19 and TRBJ2-6, with D possibly being TRBD1 (5 bases). Trimming took 7 bases from V and 1 from J, leaving 8 bases between them. Germline V gene lookup returns CDR1 LNHDA and CDR2 SQIVND (reference sequence). The CDR3 has 14 amino acids. The CDR3 sequence: CASTPGSGANVLTF. CDR3 DNA: TGTGCCAGTACTCCAGGGTCTGGGGCCAACGTCCTGACTTTC.